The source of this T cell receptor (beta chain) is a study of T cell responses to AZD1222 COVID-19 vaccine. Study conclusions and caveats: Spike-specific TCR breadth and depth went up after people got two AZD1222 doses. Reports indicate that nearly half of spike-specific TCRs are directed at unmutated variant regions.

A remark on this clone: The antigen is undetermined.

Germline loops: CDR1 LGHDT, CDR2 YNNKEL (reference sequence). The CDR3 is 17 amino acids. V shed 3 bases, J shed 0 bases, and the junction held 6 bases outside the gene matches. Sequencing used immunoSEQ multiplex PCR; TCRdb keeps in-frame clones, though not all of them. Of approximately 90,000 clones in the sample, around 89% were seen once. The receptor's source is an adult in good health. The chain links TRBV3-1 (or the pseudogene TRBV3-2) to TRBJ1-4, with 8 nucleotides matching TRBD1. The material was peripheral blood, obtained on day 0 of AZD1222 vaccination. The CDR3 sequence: CASSQDRDKSTNEKLFF. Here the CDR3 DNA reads TGTGCCAGCAGCCAGGACAGGGACAAATCAACTAATGAAAAACTGTTTTTT.